Following are 27 T cell receptor beta chains from one sample sequenced in a study of shared clonotypes between healthy human individuals. CD45RO-negative CD8 cells positively selected for CCR7 made up the naive population, which excluded terminally differentiated effector memory CD45RA+ cells. Assay: immunoSEQ multiplex PCR; the TCRdb copy retains only in-frame clones and omits some. The data hold nearly 2 million clones, with about 95% observed a single time. Sequencing used naive CD8+ T cells sorted from blood. The receptor source for this set is a man between 18 and 29 years old in good health.

The chain uses TRBV5-6 and TRBJ1-2; no reliable D call. V lost 0 bases, J lost 5 bases, and 17 bases lay in between. Germline values: CDR1 SGHDT, CDR2 YYEEEE. CDR3 length equals 16 residues. In nucleotides, the CDR3 is TGTGCCAGCAGCTTGGCTTTGACGGAGTGGGGTTATGGCTACACCTTC. This translates into CASSLALTEWGYGYTF.

The V call is TRBV7-8, the J call TRBJ2-5; tentatively, D is TRBD1 (6 bases). The CDR3 sequence is 17 residues long. V was trimmed by 5 bases and J by 0 bases, leaving 19 bases between them. CDR1 and CDR2 from the germline V gene are SGHVS and FQNEAQ. The CDR3 DNA sequence: TGTGCCAGCAGCCCCGTCTTCATAGGGGGTAACCAAGAGACCCAGTACTTC. Amino acid sequence: CASSPVFIGGNQETQYF.

This chain links TRBV7-6 with TRBJ2-2, with no clear D. With 0 bases removed from V and 4 bases from J, the gap between germline ends came to 3 bases. Germline assignment: CDR1 SGHVS and CDR2 FNYEAQ. CDR3 length: 13 amino acids. The CDR3 DNA follows: TGTGCCAGCAGCTTAGCGAGCACCGGGGAGCTGTTTTTT. It is translated as CASSLASTGELFF.

This chain links TRBV28 with TRBJ2-3; D is unresolved. This CDR3 contains 14 residues. The V and J ends lost 3 bases and 5 bases respectively, with 12 bases between them. Germline CDR1 reads MDHEN; CDR2 reads SYDVKM. CDR3 nucleotide sequence: TGTGCCAGCAGTTTCTATCACGACGTAGATACGCAGTATTTT. This codes for CASSFYHDVDTQYF.

This clone was counted a single time. CDR3 amino acids: CSVEELTGKPEAFF. The CDR3 nucleotides are TGCAGCGTTGAAGAGTTGACAGGGAAACCTGAAGCTTTCTTT. V and J are TRBV29-1 and TRBJ1-1, with 7 bases aligning to TRBD1. The CDR3 consists of 14 residues. The V gene end was trimmed by 0 bases and the J gene end by 6 bases; junction bases not matched to a gene: 7. CDR1 and CDR2 (germline): SQVTM, ANQGSEA. The variable domain in full, completed from reference TRBV29-1 and TRBJ1-1, reads SAVISQKPSRDICQRGTSLTIQCQVDSQVTMMFWYRQQPGQSLTLIATANQGSEATYESGFVIDKFPISRPNLTFSTLTVSNMSPEDSSIYLCSVEELTGKPEAFFGQGTRLTVV.

The V gene is TRBV6-1, the J gene TRBJ1-4; D is undetermined. The CDR3 length is 14 residues. CDR1 MNHNS and CDR2 SASEGT come from the germline V gene. Between the trimmed V and J ends, which lost 4 bases and 8 bases, there was a span of 14 bases. CDR3 coding DNA: TGTGCCAGCAGTGGGGAATGGGTTCGGGAAAAACTGTTTTTT. Protein: CASSGEWVREKLFF.

The V gene is TRBV27, the J gene TRBJ1-1; weak D call: TRBD1 (6 bases). The CDR3 is 18 residues long. Trimming stripped 5 bases from V and 4 bases from J, with 26 bases between. From germline, CDR1 is MNHEY and CDR2 SMNVEV (reference sequence). For the CDR3, the DNA is TGTGCCAGCAGTCACCTCACAGGACAGTTGGGGGCTAGCACTGAAGCTTTCTTT. It specifies CASSHLTGQLGASTEAFF.

The chain uses TRBV6-5 and TRBJ2-2, with D hard to call. Deletions cut 4 bases from V and 4 bases from J, with 7 bases between. CDR1 and CDR2 (germline): MNHEY, SVGAGI. This CDR3 region has 13 residues. The CDR3 sequence is CASSWDSTGELFF. The CDR3 bases are TGTGCCAGCAGTTGGGATTCCACCGGGGAGCTGTTTTTT.

This clone was detected once. The chain has TRBV29-1 and TRBJ2-2, with D maybe TRBD1 (6 bases). The CDR3 is 14 residues long. The ends were cut back, 7 bases at V and 4 bases at J, with 16 bases in the middle. Germline CDR1 is SQVTM and CDR2 is ANQGSEA. The CDR3 DNA reads TGCAGCGCGATCTTGGGGGCGATCACCGGGGAGCTGTTTTTT. Its protein product is CSAILGAITGELFF.

V is TRBV28 and J is TRBJ1-5; D not resolved. The germline gives CDR1 MDHEN, CDR2 SYDVKM. The V end was cut by 6 bases, the J end by 2 bases, with 11 bases between. The CDR3 has 14 amino acids. The CDR3 is CASRDPGGNQPQHF. The CDR3 nucleotides are TGTGCCAGCAGGGACCCTGGGGGCAATCAGCCCCAGCATTTT.

The CDR3 here is CASSSGQGINYEQYF. In DNA form, the CDR3 reads TGTGCCAGCAGCTCCGGACAGGGGATCAACTACGAGCAGTACTTC. The chain uses TRBV7-6 and TRBJ2-7, with 9 bases identical to TRBD1. Germline CDR1 SGHVS, CDR2 FNYEAQ. V trimming: 4 bases; J trimming: 3 bases; junction bases outside the gene matches: 7. This CDR3 comprises 15 residues.

As concerns this clone: The identical CDR3 is also encoded by other nucleotide sequences in the sample. The gene calls are TRBV4-3 and TRBJ2-7; possibly TRBD2 for D (6 bases). This CDR3 is 15 amino acids long. Germline assignment: CDR1 LGHNA and CDR2 YSLEER. The ends were cut back, 0 bases at V and 2 bases at J, with 11 bases in the middle. The CDR3: CASSQDPGGAYEQYF. The DNA of the CDR3 is TGCGCCAGCAGCCAAGATCCCGGGGGAGCCTACGAGCAGTACTTC.

This chain uses TRBV19 with TRBJ2-7; no reliable D call. V dropped 1 base and J dropped 7 bases, with 11 bases sitting between them. CDR1 LNHDA and CDR2 SQIVND come from the germline V gene (reference sequence). This CDR3 has 13 amino acids. The DNA for the CDR3 is TGTGCCAGTAGTATAGGGGTCCGCGGAGAGCAGTACTTC. Its translation: CASSIGVRGEQYF.

Concerning this clone: This specimen includes other DNA sequences encoding the same CDR3. The rearrangement joins TRBV28 to TRBJ2-3, with 8 bases that match TRBD2. CDR1 and CDR2 from the germline V gene are MDHEN and SYDVKM. This CDR3 contains 14 residues. V lost 6 bases, J lost 1 base, and 3 bases stayed unmatched. CDR3 in amino acids: CASRLAGRTDTQYF. CDR3 DNA sequence: TGTGCCAGCAGATTAGCGGGGCGCACAGATACGCAGTATTTT.

The rearrangement uses TRBV28 and TRBJ2-2, with 8 bases that match TRBD1. In germline, CDR1 is MDHEN, CDR2 SYDVKM. The CDR3 length is 16 residues. The V segment lost 6 bases and the J segment 1 base; nucleotides outside the gene matches: 7. DNA of the CDR3: TGTGCCAGCAGAACGACAGGGGTGAGGAACACCGGGGAGCTGTTTTTT. It codes for CASRTTGVRNTGELFF.

V and J are TRBV5-6 and TRBJ2-7; D possibly corresponds to TRBD1 (5 bases). The germline V gene encodes CDR1 SGHDT and CDR2 YYEEEE. The V gene lost 4 bases and the J gene lost 5 bases, with 10 bases spanning the gap. The CDR3 is 12 residues long. CDR3 residues: CASSIGQNEQYF. For the CDR3, the DNA is TGTGCCAGCAGCATAGGACAAAACGAGCAGTACTTC. The full variable domain, completed using reference TRBV5-6 and TRBJ2-7, is DAGVTQSPTHLIKTRGQQVTLRCSPKSGHDTVSWYQQALGQGPQFIFQYYEEEERQRGNFPDRFSGHQFPNYSSELNVNALLLGDSALYLCASSIGQNEQYFGPGTRLTVT.

The CDR3 loop is CASSTGDEQFF. CDR3 DNA: TGTGCCAGCAGCACGGGGGATGAGCAGTTCTTC. The chain has TRBV7-9 and TRBJ2-1, with a weak D call TRBD2 (6 bases). The germline CDR1 and CDR2 sequences are SEHNR and FQNEAQ (reference sequence). V gave up 5 bases and J gave up 8 bases, with 7 bases separating them. This CDR3 has 11 amino acids.

This clone was detected only a few times. The sample contains more than one DNA sequence encoding this CDR3. This chain joins TRBV27 and TRBJ2-1; no clear D. V was shortened by 2 bases and J by 3 bases, with 5 bases between the two germline ends. In germline, CDR1 is MNHEY, CDR2 SMNVEV (reference sequence). The CDR3 has 13 residues. CDR3 in DNA: TGTGCCAGCAGTTTAACCTACTACAATGAGCAGTTCTTC. As protein: CASSLTYYNEQFF.

The chain combines TRBV4-1 with TRBJ1-1; a possible D gene is TRBD1 (5 bases). Trimming left V 1 base short and J 5 bases short, with 14 bases between. The CDR3 loop spans 15 amino acids. The germline CDR1 and CDR2 sequences are MGHRA and YSYEKL. CDR3 amino acids: CASSQGGWRGTEAFF. The CDR3 region has the DNA TGCGCCAGCAGCCAAGGGGGATGGAGGGGTACTGAAGCTTTCTTT.

About this clone: Other DNA sequences in the sample encode the same CDR3. This CDR3 is CASSVDREETQYF. CDR3 bases: TGTGCCAGTAGTGTGGACAGGGAAGAGACCCAGTACTTC. This rearrangement joins TRBV19 to TRBJ2-5; TRBD1 aligns across 8 bases. The V gene end was trimmed by 5 bases and the J gene end by 3 bases; junction bases not matched to a gene: 2. The CDR3 sequence is 13 residues long. Germline CDR1 reads LNHDA; CDR2 reads SQIVND (reference sequence).

The chain combines TRBV29-1 with TRBJ2-1; weak D call: TRBD2 (6 bases). Trimming removed 8 bases from V and 0 bases from J, with 14 bases in between. The germline gives CDR1 SQVTM, CDR2 ANQGSEA. The CDR3 length is 14 residues. The CDR3 is CSLVSGSSYNEQFF. The CDR3 nucleotides read TGCAGCCTTGTTAGCGGAAGCTCCTACAATGAGCAGTTCTTC.

This clone was seen just once. The chain joins TRBV28 to TRBJ2-1; a weak D match, TRBD2 (7 bases). The CDR3 totals 16 residues. The V gene lost 5 bases and the J gene lost 7 bases, with 21 bases spanning the gap. The germline CDR1 and CDR2 sequences are MDHEN and SYDVKM. CDR3 sequence: CASSPRGALPRNEQFF. CDR3 DNA: TGTGCCAGCAGTCCCCGGGGGGCACTACCGAGGAATGAGCAGTTCTTC. The whole variable domain, filled in from reference TRBV28 and TRBJ2-1, reads DVKVTQSSRYLVKRTGEKVFLECVQDMDHENMFWYRQDPGLGLRLIYFSYDVKMKEKGDIPEGYSVSREKKERFSLILESASTNQTSMYLCASSPRGALPRNEQFFGPGTRLTVL.

The gene calls are TRBV2 and TRBJ2-5; no clear D. V was pared by 1 base and J by 1 base, with 7 bases between. In germline, CDR1 is SNHLY, CDR2 FYNNEI. There are 14 residues in the CDR3. The DNA of the CDR3 is TGTGCCAGCAGTGAAGGAGAAATCCAAGAGACCCAGTACTTC. Translating it yields CASSEGEIQETQYF. Using reference TRBV2 and TRBJ2-5 for the parts outside the CDR3, the full variable domain is EPEVTQTPSHQVTQMGQEVILRCVPISNHLYFYWYRQILGQKVEFLVSFYNNEISEKSEIFDDQFSVERPDGSNFTLKIRSTKLEDSAMYFCASSEGEIQETQYFGPGTRLLVL.

Only one count was recorded for this clone. The J gene is TRBJ1-2, the V gene TRBV6-5; 9 positions agree with TRBD1. J was trimmed by 6 bases and V by 4 bases; bases with no gene match: 12. Germline assignment: CDR1 MNHEY and CDR2 SVGAGI. The CDR3 consists of 16 residues. CDR3 nucleotide sequence: TGTGCCAGCAGTTCTCCAGGACAGGGGTTGGTAGATGGCTACACCTTC. Translating it yields CASSSPGQGLVDGYTF.

In its sample, this clone was seen once. V usage is TRBV5-1 and J usage is TRBJ2-7; unclear D gene. Germline values: CDR1 SGHRS, CDR2 YFSETQ. This CDR3 has 14 residues. V lost 0 bases and J 6 bases, leaving 13 bases between the germline ends. The CDR3 coding sequence is TGCGCCAGCAGCTTGGTATCCTCACCTGGCGAGCAGTACTTC. This sequence encodes CASSLVSSPGEQYF.

This clone has a handful of counts. The same CDR3 is also encoded by other DNA sequences in this sample. The V and J genes are TRBV5-1 and TRBJ2-7; possibly TRBD1 for D (5 bases). CDR3 size: 13 residues. Germline lookup yields CDR1 SGHRS and CDR2 YFSETQ. Trimming took 0 bases from V and 2 from J, leaving 6 bases between them. The CDR3 loop reads CASSLEQAYEQYF. In DNA, the CDR3 is TGCGCCAGCAGCTTGGAACAGGCCTACGAGCAGTACTTC.

The chain is built from TRBV4-1 and TRBJ2-7; tentatively, D is TRBD1 (5 bases). CDR3 length equals 17 residues. V lost 4 bases and J lost 0, with 19 bases in between. The germline V gene has CDR1 MGHRA and CDR2 YSYEKL. The CDR3 loop reads CASSPTTSDRSSYEQYF. The CDR3 DNA is TGCGCCAGCAGCCCCACTACGTCCGACAGAAGCTCCTACGAGCAGTACTTC.